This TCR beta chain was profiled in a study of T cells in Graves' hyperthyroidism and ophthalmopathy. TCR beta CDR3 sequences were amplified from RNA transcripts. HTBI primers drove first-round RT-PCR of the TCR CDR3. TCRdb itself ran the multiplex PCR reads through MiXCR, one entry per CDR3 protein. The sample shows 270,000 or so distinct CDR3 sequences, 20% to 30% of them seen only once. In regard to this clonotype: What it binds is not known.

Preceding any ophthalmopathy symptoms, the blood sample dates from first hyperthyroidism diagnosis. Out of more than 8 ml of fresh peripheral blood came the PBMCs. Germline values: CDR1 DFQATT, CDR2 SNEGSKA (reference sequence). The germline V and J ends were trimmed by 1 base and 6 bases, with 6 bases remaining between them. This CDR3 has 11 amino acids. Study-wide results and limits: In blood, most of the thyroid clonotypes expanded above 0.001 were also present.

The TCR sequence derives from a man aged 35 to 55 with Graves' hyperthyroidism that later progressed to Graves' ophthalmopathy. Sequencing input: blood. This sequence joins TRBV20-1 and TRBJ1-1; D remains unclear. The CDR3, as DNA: TGCAGTGCTAGAGGACACGCTGAAGCTTTCTTT. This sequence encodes CSARGHAEAFF.